This T cell receptor (beta chain) derives from a study of T cells in Graves' hyperthyroidism and ophthalmopathy. The study, taken as a whole, reports: Blood also carried most thyroid clonotypes expanded above 0.001.

With regard to this clonotype: The antigen is unknown. A read error may account for a junction end that differs from germline.

Uncontrolled infection, other autoimmune disease, pregnancy or lactation barred patients from enrollment. RNA transcripts gave rise to amplified TCR beta CDR3 regions. TCR CDR3 regions were first amplified by RT-PCR with HTBI primers. TCRdb itself ran the multiplex PCR reads through MiXCR, one entry per CDR3 protein. This table holds about 340,000 distinct CDR3 sequences, 15% to 20% found once. Sequencing used blood. This receptor was identified in a woman between 45 and 65 years old with Graves' hyperthyroidism.

CDR3 loop: CVSSFMVQGALETQYF. The DNA for the CDR3 is TGTGTCAGCAGCTTTATGGTCCAGGGGGCTTTAGAGACCCAGTACTTC. The J gene is TRBJ2-5, the V gene TRBV7-9; 8 bases agree with TRBD1. The CDR3 length is 16 residues. Germline CDR1 and CDR2: SEHNR and FQNEAQ (reference sequence). The complete variable domain, with remaining parts taken from reference TRBV7-9 and TRBJ2-5, reads DTGVSQNPRHKITKRGQNVTFRCDPISEHNRLYWYRQTLGQGPEFLTYFQNEAQLEKSRLLSDRFSAERPKGSFSTLEIQRTEQGDSAMYLCVSSFMVQGALETQYFGPGTRLLVL.